These 11 T cell receptor beta chains came from one sample sequenced in a study of OX40 agonist ivuxolimab in advanced cancers. Generated by immunoSEQ multiplex PCR, the TCRdb table keeps only in-frame clones and is missing some. The table has fewer than 30,000 clones, roughly 88% seen once. Sequenced here: CD4+ or CD8+ T cells sorted from blood, sampled in a trial of the OX40 agonist ivuxolimab. The receptors stem from an adult with an advanced solid tumor such as melanoma, head and neck, liver or kidney cancer.

This clone was picked up one time. V is TRBV4-2 and J is TRBJ1-3; TRBD1 matches 11 bases. CDR1 and CDR2 from the germline V gene are LGHNA and YNFKEQ. After removal of 1 base from V and 1 base from J, the junction contained 9 bases not matched to a gene. This CDR3 is built from 19 residues. DNA for the CDR3: TGTGCCAGCAGCCAAGCCTCGGGACAGGGGGTTTATTCTGGAAACACCATATATTTT. This encodes CASSQASGQGVYSGNTIYF.

The J gene is TRBJ2-5, the V gene TRBV5-1; a possible D gene is TRBD2 (6 bases). Judging by the DNA end, TRBJ2-7 fits better; the J call may be wrong. The CDR3 spans 12 residues. Germline CDR1 SGHRS, CDR2 YFSETQ. Here the CDR3 DNA reads TGCGCCAGCAGAGGTGGAGGGGACGAGCAGTACTTC. This codes for CASRGGGDEQYF.

V usage is TRBV11-3 and J usage is TRBJ2-7; the D gene is possibly TRBD1 (5 bases). V lost 1 base and J 3 bases, leaving 10 bases between the germline ends. The CDR3 is 14 residues long. In germline, CDR1 is SGHNT, CDR2 YENEEA. CDR3 DNA sequence: TGTGCCAGCAGCTTAGGGACAACCCGCTACGAGCAGTACTTC. Protein sequence: CASSLGTTRYEQYF.

This chain joins TRBV7-3 and TRBJ1-1; 7 bases match TRBD1. Germline trimming cut 4 bases from V and 1 base from J; bases unmatched to any gene: 12. The germline gives CDR1 SGHTA, CDR2 FQGTGA. CDR3 length: 17 residues. CDR3 bases: TGTGCCAGCAGCTCGTTCCCAACAGGGGCCGCGAACACTGAAGCTTTCTTT. It is translated as CASSSFPTGAANTEAFF.

V is TRBV18 and J is TRBJ2-3; D gene ambiguous. Germline assignment: CDR1 KGHSH and CDR2 LQKENI. The CDR3 spans 12 residues. Deletions cut 3 bases from V and 0 bases from J, with 1 base between. The CDR3 sequence is CASSPSTDTQYF. The CDR3, as DNA: TGTGCCAGCTCACCTAGCACAGATACGCAGTATTTT.

The gene calls are TRBV6-4 and TRBJ2-4; TRBD1 might be the D (6 bases). The germline gives CDR1 MRHNA, CDR2 SNTAGT. V lost 6 bases and J 8 bases, leaving 11 bases between the germline ends. CDR3 length equals 12 residues. The CDR3 nucleotides are TGTGCCAGCAGAGCACAGGGATACATTCAGTACTTC. Encoded protein: CASRAQGYIQYF.

The chain uses TRBV6-1 and TRBJ1-1, with D uncertain. CDR3 size: 15 residues. CDR1 MNHNS and CDR2 SASEGT come from the germline V gene. The V and J ends lost 2 bases and 0 bases respectively, with 10 bases between them. In DNA, the CDR3 is TGTGCCAGCAGTGAACATCCGGGTTTGAACACTGAAGCTTTCTTT. This gives the protein CASSEHPGLNTEAFF.

V and J are TRBV11-3 and TRBJ2-1; D gene ambiguous. The CDR3 loop spans 16 amino acids. V was clipped by 5 bases and J by 0 bases, with 14 bases between them. Germline loops: CDR1 SGHNT, CDR2 YENEEA. CDR3 loop: CASSLPAVSSYNEQFF. CDR3 DNA sequence: TGTGCCAGCAGCCTCCCCGCGGTAAGCTCCTACAATGAGCAGTTCTTC.

V usage is TRBV19 and J usage is TRBJ1-5; D not certain. V was trimmed by 4 bases and J by 7 bases, leaving 14 bases between them. This CDR3 is 14 amino acids long. Germline V lookup: CDR1 LNHDA, CDR2 SQIVND (reference sequence). As DNA, the CDR3 is TGTGCCAGTAGTACGGCAGCAAGCGGGCAGCCCCAGCATTTT. This encodes CASSTAASGQPQHF.

This clone was counted a single time. The chain is built from TRBV7-9 and TRBJ2-3; D unclear. V was shortened by 10 bases and J by 1 base, with 15 bases between the two germline ends. CDR3 length: 14 amino acids. Germline V gene sequence: CDR1 SEHNR, CDR2 FQNEAQ (reference sequence). This chain's CDR3 is CANSPISGTDTQYF. The CDR3 DNA reads as TGTGCCAACTCCCCGATATCGGGCACAGATACGCAGTATTTT.

The rearrangement joins TRBV11-3 to TRBJ1-4, with D perhaps TRBD1 (6 bases). Trimming took off 2 bases at V and 8 bases at J, with 18 bases between the two ends. The germline CDR1 and CDR2 sequences are SGHNT and YENEEA. The CDR3 runs to 16 residues. CDR3 nucleotides: TGTGCCAGCAGCTTAACCCTAGGGGGGGCCGGGGAAAAACTGTTTTTT. This sequence encodes CASSLTLGGAGEKLFF. Based on the CDR3 plus reference TRBV11-3 and TRBJ1-4, the full variable domain is EAGVVQSPRYKIIEKKQPVAFWCNPISGHNTLYWYLQNLGQGPELLIRYENEEAVDDSQLPKDRFSAERLKGVDSTLKIQPAELGDSAVYLCASSLTLGGAGEKLFFGSGTQLSVL.